These T cell receptor beta chains were read from a single sample in a study of beta chain features in type 1 diabetes. Assay used: immunoSEQ multiplex PCR; TCRdb lists only in-frame clones, some missing. The sample carries 140,000 to 150,000 clones, more than 9% recorded once. Sequenced material: naive CD4+ T cells from blood. Receptors were obtained from a man aged 18-30 years in good health. Each CDR3 is given with its conserved first and last residue. The D gene is left open where the match is weak. Clone size is stated in some rows and not others, as once, few, many or a class when expanded.

j_call: TRBJ2-5; v_call: TRBV7-9; d_call: NA; clone_size: NA; cdr3_nt: TGTGCCAGCAGCTTGGGCCGAAATAAACAAGAGACCCAGTACTTC; cdr3_aa: CASSLGRNKQETQYF
j_call: TRBJ2-5; v_call: TRBV7-3; d_call: TRBD2; clone_size: few; cdr3_nt: TGTGCCAGCAGCTTGAACGGGGGGTTTGAGACCCAGTACTTC; cdr3_aa: CASSLNGGFETQYF
j_call: TRBJ2-7; v_call: TRBV5-1; d_call: TRBD1; clone_size: many; cdr3_nt: TGCGCCAGCACCACGCATGAAGGACAGGTTGTGAACTTC; cdr3_aa: CASTTHEGQVVNF
j_call: TRBJ2-2; v_call: TRBV7-2; d_call: TRBD1; clone_size: few; cdr3_nt: TGTGCCAGCAGCTTAGTCCGACAGGGCCCGGGGAACACCGGGGAGCTGTTTTTT; cdr3_aa: CASSLVRQGPGNTGELFF
j_call: TRBJ1-3; v_call: TRBV25-1; d_call: NA; clone_size: few; cdr3_nt: TGTGCCAGCAGTGAACACGGGGCTGGAAACACCATATATTTT; cdr3_aa: CASSEHGAGNTIYF
j_call: TRBJ1-5; v_call: TRBV28; d_call: NA; clone_size: NA; cdr3_nt: TGTGCCAGCAGCATACCCGGTCAGCCCCAGCATTTT; cdr3_aa: CASSIPGQPQHF
j_call: TRBJ2-3; v_call: TRBV6-5; d_call: NA; clone_size: NA; cdr3_nt: TGTGCCAGCAGTTACTCAGGAACAGCGGTGGGAGATACGCAGTATTTT; cdr3_aa: CASSYSGTAVGDTQYF
j_call: TRBJ2-7; v_call: TRBV7-3; d_call: NA; clone_size: few; cdr3_nt: TGTGCCAGCAGCCCTTATCCGGGACGGGGGTCCTACGAGCAGTACTTC; cdr3_aa: CASSPYPGRGSYEQYF
j_call: TRBJ1-6; v_call: TRBV15; d_call: TRBD1; clone_size: NA; cdr3_nt: TGTGCCACCAGCAGGGGGGGACAGCTTAATTCACCCCTCCACTTT; cdr3_aa: CATSRGGQLNSPLHF
j_call: TRBJ2-3; v_call: TRBV30; d_call: NA; clone_size: NA; cdr3_nt: TGTGCCTGGAGTGTACCTGGAGAGCACGCAGATACGCAGTATTTT; cdr3_aa: CAWSVPGEHADTQYF
j_call: TRBJ1-2; v_call: TRBV20-1; d_call: NA; clone_size: NA; cdr3_nt: TGCAGTGCTAACTACTATGGCTACACCTTC; cdr3_aa: CSANYYGYTF
j_call: TRBJ2-3; v_call: TRBV2; d_call: NA; clone_size: NA; cdr3_nt: TGTGCCAGCAGCAGAGGCTCTTTCACAGATACGCAGTATTTT; cdr3_aa: CASSRGSFTDTQYF
j_call: TRBJ1-1; v_call: TRBV6-6; d_call: NA; clone_size: few; cdr3_nt: TGTGCCAGCAGACATAACAGGGATTTCACTGAAGCTTTCTTT; cdr3_aa: CASRHNRDFTEAFF
j_call: TRBJ2-1; v_call: TRBV9; d_call: TRBD1; clone_size: few; cdr3_nt: TGTGCCAGCAGCGAGACACCCTGGGGAGGACAGGGGCTTTTGAATGAGCAGTTCTTC; cdr3_aa: CASSETPWGGQGLLNEQFF
j_call: TRBJ2-7; v_call: TRBV30; d_call: NA; clone_size: NA; cdr3_nt: TGTGCCTGGAGTGCTATTTGGAGGGGGGGCCCTCGCGAGCAGTACTTC; cdr3_aa: CAWSAIWRGGPREQYF
j_call: TRBJ2-5; v_call: TRBV9; d_call: TRBD2; clone_size: few; cdr3_nt: TGTGCCAGCAGCCAGGGACTAAGGGAGACCCAGTACTTC; cdr3_aa: CASSQGLRETQYF
j_call: TRBJ2-7; v_call: TRBV7-2; d_call: TRBD1; clone_size: few; cdr3_nt: TGTGCCAGCAGCCGACAGGGAAACGAGCAGTACTTC; cdr3_aa: CASSRQGNEQYF
j_call: TRBJ2-7; v_call: TRBV20-1; d_call: NA; clone_size: few; cdr3_nt: TGCAGTGCTAGAGGGTCAGGCGAGCAGTACTTC; cdr3_aa: CSARGSGEQYF
j_call: TRBJ1-3; v_call: TRBV5-4; d_call: NA; clone_size: NA; cdr3_nt: TGTGCCAGCAGTCCCTGGGGCGTAAACTCTGGAAACACCATATATTTT; cdr3_aa: CASSPWGVNSGNTIYF
j_call: TRBJ2-7; v_call: TRBV28; d_call: NA; clone_size: few; cdr3_nt: TGTGCCAGCAGTTCAGGACAGATACCCTACGAGCAGTACTTC; cdr3_aa: CASSSGQIPYEQYF
j_call: TRBJ1-5; v_call: TRBV6-5; d_call: NA; clone_size: few; cdr3_nt: TGTGCCAGCAGTTACTCGGGGGGTGGGAGCAATCAGCCCCAGCATTTT; cdr3_aa: CASSYSGGGSNQPQHF
j_call: TRBJ2-3; v_call: TRBV11-2; d_call: NA; clone_size: many; cdr3_nt: TGTGCCAGCAGCTTAAGAGGTTTGGATACGCAGTATTTT; cdr3_aa: CASSLRGLDTQYF
j_call: TRBJ2-3; v_call: TRBV25-1; d_call: TRBD1; clone_size: NA; cdr3_nt: TGTGCCAGCAGCTCGACAGGGGGCGCAGGAGATACGCAGTATTTT; cdr3_aa: CASSSTGGAGDTQYF
j_call: TRBJ2-7; v_call: TRBV7-2; d_call: TRBD1; clone_size: few; cdr3_nt: TGTGCCAGCAGCCAACAGGGGGCGCCTTCCTACGAGCAGTACTTC; cdr3_aa: CASSQQGAPSYEQYF
j_call: TRBJ2-7; v_call: TRBV28; d_call: NA; clone_size: few; cdr3_nt: TGTGCCAGCAGTGAACCCGCGGCAGGGGACTACGAGCAGTACTTC; cdr3_aa: CASSEPAAGDYEQYF
j_call: TRBJ2-7; v_call: TRBV7-2; d_call: TRBD1; clone_size: NA; cdr3_nt: TGTGCCAGCAGCCTGACAGGGAGCTCCTACGAGCAGTACTTC; cdr3_aa: CASSLTGSSYEQYF
j_call: TRBJ2-3; v_call: TRBV6-4; d_call: TRBD2; clone_size: NA; cdr3_nt: TGTGCCAGCAGTGACTCAAGCGGGGGGGCCGGCACAGATACGCAGTATTTT; cdr3_aa: CASSDSSGGAGTDTQYF